This is a list of T cell receptor beta chains from one sample in a study of OX40 agonist ivuxolimab in advanced cancers. Repertoires were generated with immunoSEQ multiplex PCR, while TCRdb's copy carries only in-frame clones and drops some. This table holds more than 25,000 clones, around 87% found once. The source was CD4+ or CD8+ T cells sorted from blood, collected in a trial of the OX40 agonist ivuxolimab. Source of these receptors: an adult with an advanced solid tumor such as melanoma, head and neck, liver or kidney cancer. CDR3s include the opening cysteine and the closing phenylalanine or tryptophan. The D gene is left open where the match is weak. A row's size may be missing; if present it is once, few, many or a size class.

v_gene,d_gene,j_gene,abundance,CDR3nt,CDR3aa
TRBV6-6,.,TRBJ2-1,few,TGTGCCAGCAAGGGTGAGGGATACAATGAGCAGTTCTTC,CASKGEGYNEQFF
TRBV4-3,.,TRBJ2-1,.,TGCGCCAGCAGCCAAGATCCAGGGTATGAGCAGTTCTTC,CASSQDPGYEQFF
TRBV28,.,TRBJ1-3,.,TGTGCCAGCCCATCAGGAAACACCATATATTTT,CASPSGNTIYF
TRBV11-2,TRBD1,TRBJ1-2,.,TGTGCCAGCAGCTTAGCGACAGGGTACTATGGCTACACCTTC,CASSLATGYYGYTF
TRBV25-1,.,TRBJ1-2,once,TGTGCCAGCAGTGAACCGGGGGGCTATGGCTACACCTTC,CASSEPGGYGYTF
TRBV27,.,TRBJ2-5,.,TGTGCCAGCAGTTTCGGGGGACTTATACAAGAGACCCAGTACTTC,CASSFGGLIQETQYF
TRBV29-1,TRBD1,TRBJ2-7,.,TGCAGCGCAACAGGGGGAACCTACGAGCAGTACTTC,CSATGGTYEQYF
TRBV7-2,.,TRBJ2-7,once,TGTGCCAGCAGAGCCGCAATCAGTGCACACTACGAGCAGTACTTC,CASRAAISAHYEQYF
TRBV6-5,.,TRBJ1-1,.,TGTGCCAGCAGTCTAACTTTGAACACTGAAGCTTTCTTT,CASSLTLNTEAFF
TRBV19,.,TRBJ2-1,.,TGTGCCAGTAGTATCCCCGGGGGATACAATGAGCAGTTCTTC,CASSIPGGYNEQFF
TRBV29-1,.,TRBJ2-5,.,TGCAGCGTTGAAGATCAAGGGTTTCAAGAGACCCAGTACTTC,CSVEDQGFQETQYF
TRBV13,.,TRBJ1-1,.,TGTGCCAGCAGCTTACGGGGGGCGGACACTGAAGCTTTCTTT,CASSLRGADTEAFF
TRBV15,.,TRBJ2-1,.,TGTGCCACCAGCAGAGATCGGTGGGGGAGGAATGAGCAGTTCTTC,CATSRDRWGRNEQFF
TRBV5-4,.,TRBJ2-5,.,TGTGCCAGCAGCTTGGCCTCCCAGGGCGGGGAGACCCAGTACTTC,CASSLASQGGETQYF
TRBV11-2,.,TRBJ2-5,.,TGTGCCAGCAGCCCCGCGGGGCTCGGGATCCAGTACTTC,CASSPAGLGIQYF
TRBV25-1,.,TRBJ2-7,.,TGTGCCAGCAGTGAATACAGACTGGGGCACCTCGAGCAGTACTTC,CASSEYRLGHLEQYF
TRBV6-5,.,TRBJ2-7,.,TGTGCCAGCAGTACGGGCGCGGACGGGCCCTACGAGCAGTACTTC,CASSTGADGPYEQYF
TRBV4-2,.,TRBJ1-1,.,TGTGCCAGCAGCCAGGGCCACGCAGGGGACACTGAAGCTTTCTTT,CASSQGHAGDTEAFF
TRBV7-6,.,TRBJ2-3,.,TGTGCCAGCAGCTCCTCGAGGACGTCCCGGGATACGCAGTATTTT,CASSSSRTSRDTQYF
TRBV5-4,.,TRBJ1-1,few,TGTGCCAGCAGCTTAGGGACAGAAGCTTTCTTT,CASSLGTEAFF
TRBV7-8,.,TRBJ2-7,.,TGTGCCAGCAGCTTAGGTCGTTGGACCTACGAGCAGTACTTC,CASSLGRWTYEQYF
TRBV5-4,.,TRBJ1-1,.,TGTGCCAGCAGCTTGGCCGGACAAATAGATGAAGCTTTCTTT,CASSLAGQIDEAFF
TRBV28,.,TRBJ2-7,.,TGTGCCAGCAGCCTTACAGGGATCTACGAGCAGTACTTC,CASSLTGIYEQYF
TRBV9,.,TRBJ2-7,.,TGTGCCAGCAGCGTAGAGGGAATCACCTACGAGCAGTACTTC,CASSVEGITYEQYF
TRBV6-6,.,TRBJ2-7,.,TGTGCCAGCAGCCGAGAAAAGGACAGTGAGCAGTACTTC,CASSREKDSEQYF
TRBV23-1,TRBD1,TRBJ1-5,few,TGCGCCAGCAGTCAATCCGCCGGGGACAGCGATAGCAATCAGCCCCAGCATTTT,CASSQSAGDSDSNQPQHF
TRBV9,.,TRBJ1-2,.,TGTGCCAGCAGCGGGGGTGGCTATGGCTACACCTTC,CASSGGGYGYTF
TRBV7-6,TRBD1,TRBJ2-1,.,TGTGCCAGCGGGACCCAGGGGGCGCGGTACAATGAGCAGTTCTTC,CASGTQGARYNEQFF
TRBV27,TRBD1,TRBJ1-6,.,TGTGCCAGCAGTTTCGAAGGGGGCGGAAATTCACCCCTCCACTTT,CASSFEGGGNSPLHF
TRBV7-2,.,TRBJ2-1,.,TGTGCCTCTATGGGGATTTACAATGAGCAGTTCTTC,CASMGIYNEQFF
TRBV27,TRBD1,TRBJ2-3,.,TGTGCCAGCAGTTTAGAGGGGGCCTACACAGATACGCAGTATTTT,CASSLEGAYTDTQYF
TRBV29-1,TRBD2,TRBJ2-7,.,TGCAGCGTTGAAGAAGCGGGAGGATACGAGCAGTACTTC,CSVEEAGGYEQYF
TRBV27,.,TRBJ1-1,once,TGTGCCAGCAGTTCTATGGGGGATACAGGGTTGGCTTTCTTT,CASSSMGDTGLAFF
TRBV19,TRBD2,TRBJ2-1,.,TGTGCCAGTAGTATCTGGCTAGCGGGGCTAAGCTCCTACAATGAGCAGTTCTTC,CASSIWLAGLSSYNEQFF
TRBV27,TRBD2,TRBJ2-7,.,TGTGCCAGCAGACTAAATAGCGGGAGCAACTACGAGCAGTACTTC,CASRLNSGSNYEQYF
TRBV11-3,.,TRBJ2-7,.,TGTGCCAGCAGCTCCGGGGCCTACGAGCAGTACTTC,CASSSGAYEQYF
TRBV28,TRBD1,TRBJ1-6,.,TGTGCCAGCACCCTAAGACAGGGGGCTTATTCACCCCTCCACTTT,CASTLRQGAYSPLHF
TRBV11-2,TRBD2,TRBJ2-3,.,TGTGCCAGCAGCTTAGAGGTCCCCCAGCGGGGAACAGATACGCAGTATTTT,CASSLEVPQRGTDTQYF
TRBV13,.,TRBJ1-2,.,TGTGCCAGCAGCTCCGGACACGATAACTATGGCTACACCTTC,CASSSGHDNYGYTF
TRBV2,.,TRBJ2-7,.,TGTGTCAGCAGTGTCCGGGGGCAGGGATCTTCCTACGAGCAGTACTTC,CVSSVRGQGSSYEQYF
TRBV10-3,.,TRBJ1-5,.,TGTGCCATCAGTGAACGGGGAGAGCAGCCCCAGCATTTT,CAISERGEQPQHF
TRBV19,.,TRBJ2-1,few,TGTGCCAGTAGAGAGCTTGGGCAGGGGAATGAGCAGTTCTTC,CASRELGQGNEQFF
TRBV7-2,TRBD2,TRBJ2-3,few,TGTGCCAGCAGCTTCGGACTAGCGGGTCCCACAGATACGCAGTATTTT,CASSFGLAGPTDTQYF
TRBV7-9,.,TRBJ1-3,.,TGTGCCAGCAGCTTGGCGGGAGATGGAAACACCATATATTTT,CASSLAGDGNTIYF
TRBV27,.,TRBJ2-7,.,TGTGCCAGCAGGAATTGGGAAGGGGAGCAGTACTTC,CASRNWEGEQYF
TRBV11-3,.,TRBJ1-4,.,TGTGCCAGCAGCTCCTCGGACGGTCCAACTAATGAAAAACTGTTTTTT,CASSSSDGPTNEKLFF
TRBV30,TRBD1,TRBJ2-7,.,TGTGCCTGGAGTGTACGGGACAGCCGTACGTACGAGCAGTACTTC,CAWSVRDSRTYEQYF
TRBV2,.,TRBJ2-3,.,TGTGCCAGCAGTGAAGCAGAGACGGATACGCAGTATTTT,CASSEAETDTQYF
TRBV19,.,TRBJ2-4,.,TGTGCCAGTAGTGACCCAGGGGGGTGGGGAAACATTCAGTACTTC,CASSDPGGWGNIQYF
TRBV19,TRBD1,TRBJ2-2,.,TGTGCCAGTAGTAGCGGACAGGGCTGGGATGCCGGGGAGCTGTTTTTT,CASSSGQGWDAGELFF
TRBV9,.,TRBJ2-2,.,TGTGCCAGCAGCGTAACCCCTAGCGCCAACACCGGGGAGCTGTTTTTT,CASSVTPSANTGELFF
TRBV7-2,.,TRBJ2-7,.,TGTGCCAGCAGCTTAACCACAGTAACCTACGAGCAGTACTTC,CASSLTTVTYEQYF
TRBV6-5,.,TRBJ1-2,.,TGTGCCAGCGCTGGGAATAACTATGGCTACACCTTC,CASAGNNYGYTF
TRBV5-6,.,TRBJ1-2,.,TGTGCCAGCAGCGAACACAGGGTCGTAGTTGATGGCTACACCTTC,CASSEHRVVVDGYTF